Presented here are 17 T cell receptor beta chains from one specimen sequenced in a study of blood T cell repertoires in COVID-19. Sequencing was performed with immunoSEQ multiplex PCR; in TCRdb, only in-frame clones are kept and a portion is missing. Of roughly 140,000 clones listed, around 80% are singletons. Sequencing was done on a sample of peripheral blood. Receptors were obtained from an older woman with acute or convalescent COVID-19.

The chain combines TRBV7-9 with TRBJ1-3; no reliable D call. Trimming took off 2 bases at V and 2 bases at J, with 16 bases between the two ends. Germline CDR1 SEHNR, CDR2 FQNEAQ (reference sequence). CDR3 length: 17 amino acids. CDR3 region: CASSLNLAGRPGNTIYF. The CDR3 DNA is TGTGCCAGCAGCTTAAACTTGGCGGGGAGGCCTGGAAACACCATATATTTT.

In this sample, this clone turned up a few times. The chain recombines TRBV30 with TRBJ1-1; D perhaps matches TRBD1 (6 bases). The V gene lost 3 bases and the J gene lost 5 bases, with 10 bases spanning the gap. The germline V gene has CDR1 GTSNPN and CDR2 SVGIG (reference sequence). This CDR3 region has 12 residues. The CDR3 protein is CAWRTGWTEAFF. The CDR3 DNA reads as TGTGCCTGGAGGACAGGCTGGACTGAAGCTTTCTTT.

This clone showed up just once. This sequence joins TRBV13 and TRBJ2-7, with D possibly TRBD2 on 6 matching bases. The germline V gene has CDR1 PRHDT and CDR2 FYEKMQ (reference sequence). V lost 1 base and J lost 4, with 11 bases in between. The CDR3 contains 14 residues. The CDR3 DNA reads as TGTGCCAGCAGCTTAGCCCCTAGCGCTTACGAGCAGTACTTC. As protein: CASSLAPSAYEQYF.

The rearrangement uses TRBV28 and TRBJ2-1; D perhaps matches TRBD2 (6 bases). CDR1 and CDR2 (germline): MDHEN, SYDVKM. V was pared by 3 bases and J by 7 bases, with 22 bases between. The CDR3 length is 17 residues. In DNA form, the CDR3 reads TGTGCCAGCAGTTTCGGGACTTCCTTCGGTGGGAAAAATGAGCAGTTCTTC. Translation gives CASSFGTSFGGKNEQFF.

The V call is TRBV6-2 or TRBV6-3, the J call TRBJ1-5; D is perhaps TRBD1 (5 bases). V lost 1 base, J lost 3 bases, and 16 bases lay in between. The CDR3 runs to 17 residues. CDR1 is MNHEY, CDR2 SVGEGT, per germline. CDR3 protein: CASSYFLRQGTNQPQHF. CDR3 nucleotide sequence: TGTGCCAGCAGTTACTTCCTTCGGCAGGGCACCAATCAGCCCCAGCATTTT.

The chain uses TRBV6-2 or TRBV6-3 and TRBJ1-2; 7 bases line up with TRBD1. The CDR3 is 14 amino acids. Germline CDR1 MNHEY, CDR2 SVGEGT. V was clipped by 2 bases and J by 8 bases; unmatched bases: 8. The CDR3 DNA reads TGTGCCAGCAGTTACCTCGACAGGGTGGACGGCTACACCTTC. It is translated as CASSYLDRVDGYTF.

The CDR3 is CASSPSLTGMGISPLHF. DNA for the CDR3: TGCGCCAGCAGCCCATCCTTGACAGGGATGGGGATTTCACCCCTCCACTTT. The chain employs TRBV4-1 and TRBJ1-6, with 7 bases matching TRBD1. Germline trimming cut 4 bases from V and 9 bases from J; bases unmatched to any gene: 15. The CDR3 loop spans 17 amino acids. Germline CDR1 and CDR2: MGHRA and YSYEKL.

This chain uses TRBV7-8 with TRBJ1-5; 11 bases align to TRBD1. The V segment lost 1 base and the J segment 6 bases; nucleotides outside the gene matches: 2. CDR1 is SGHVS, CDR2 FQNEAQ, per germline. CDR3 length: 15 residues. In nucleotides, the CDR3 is TGTGCCAGCAGCTTAGGGGACAGGGGGTCTCAGCCCCAGCATTTT. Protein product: CASSLGDRGSQPQHF.

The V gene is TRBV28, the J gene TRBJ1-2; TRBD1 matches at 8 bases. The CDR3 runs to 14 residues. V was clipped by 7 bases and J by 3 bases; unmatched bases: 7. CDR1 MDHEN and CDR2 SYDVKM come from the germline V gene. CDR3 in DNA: TGTGCCAGCACCCCGACAGGGGCCTACTATGGCTACACCTTC. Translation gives CASTPTGAYYGYTF.

The CDR3, as DNA: TGTGCCAGCAGCGTAGGGACTTTGTACAATGAGCAGTTCTTC. Its translation is CASSVGTLYNEQFF. The chain links TRBV9 to TRBJ2-1, with D perhaps matching TRBD2 (5 bases). Trimming cost V 0 bases and J 4 bases, with 8 bases left between them. Germline V gene sequence: CDR1 SGDLS, CDR2 YYNGEE. The CDR3 consists of 14 residues.

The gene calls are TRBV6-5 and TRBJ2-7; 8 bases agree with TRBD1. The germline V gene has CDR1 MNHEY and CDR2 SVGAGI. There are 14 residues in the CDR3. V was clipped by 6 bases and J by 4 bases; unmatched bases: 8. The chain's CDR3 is CASRVLGQGYEQYF. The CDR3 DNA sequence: TGTGCCAGCAGGGTACTCGGACAGGGTTACGAGCAGTACTTC.

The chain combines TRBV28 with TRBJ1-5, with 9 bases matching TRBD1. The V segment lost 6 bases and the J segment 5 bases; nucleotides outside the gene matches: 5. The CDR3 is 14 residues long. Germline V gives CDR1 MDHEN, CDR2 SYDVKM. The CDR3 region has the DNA TGTGCCAGCAGCCGGGACAGGGTCGATCAGCCCCAGCATTTT. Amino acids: CASSRDRVDQPQHF.

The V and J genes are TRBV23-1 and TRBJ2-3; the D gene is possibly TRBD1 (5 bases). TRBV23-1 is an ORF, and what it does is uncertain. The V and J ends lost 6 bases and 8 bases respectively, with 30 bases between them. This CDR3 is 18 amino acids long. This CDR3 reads CASSFTALDNLGQGTQYF. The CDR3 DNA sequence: TGCGCCAGCAGCTTCACCGCCCTAGATAACTTGGGGCAGGGTACGCAGTATTTT.

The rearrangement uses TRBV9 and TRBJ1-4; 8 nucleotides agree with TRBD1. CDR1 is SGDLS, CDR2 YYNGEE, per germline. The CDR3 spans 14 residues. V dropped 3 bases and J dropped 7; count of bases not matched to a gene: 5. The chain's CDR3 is CASSGGQGGEKLFF. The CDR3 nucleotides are TGTGCCAGCAGCGGAGGACAGGGAGGTGAAAAACTGTTTTTT.

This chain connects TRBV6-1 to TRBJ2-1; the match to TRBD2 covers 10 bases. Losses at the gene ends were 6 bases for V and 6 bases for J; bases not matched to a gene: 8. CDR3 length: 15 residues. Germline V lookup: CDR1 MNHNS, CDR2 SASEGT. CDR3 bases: TGTGCCAGCAGCGTCCAGCGGGAGGGGTCCAATGAGCAGTTCTTC. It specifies CASSVQREGSNEQFF.

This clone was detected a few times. The CDR3 loop is CASSLYSNQPQHF. DNA of the CDR3: TGTGCCAGCAGTTTATATAGCAATCAGCCCCAGCATTTT. The V call is TRBV12-3 or TRBV12-4, the J call TRBJ1-5; D unresolved. The CDR3 contains 13 residues. Trimming removed 2 bases from V and 0 bases from J, with 2 bases in between.

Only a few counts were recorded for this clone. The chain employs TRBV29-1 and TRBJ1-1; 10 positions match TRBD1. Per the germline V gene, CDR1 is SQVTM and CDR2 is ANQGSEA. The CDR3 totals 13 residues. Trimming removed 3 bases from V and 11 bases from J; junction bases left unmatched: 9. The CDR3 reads CSVDSPGQGPAFF. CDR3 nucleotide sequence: TGCAGCGTTGATTCTCCGGGACAGGGGCCGGCTTTCTTT.